This is a list of T cell receptor beta chains from one sample in a study of T-cell memory formation after mild COVID-19. Using its own MiXCR run on the 5' RACE reads, TCRdb lists one record per CDR3 protein. Of 470,000 or so distinct CDR3 sequences listed, under 20% are singletons. Material for sequencing was PBMCs or a T cell subset sorted from them (not recorded which). The receptors originated from a young man who had mild COVID-19 (a few samples of this study predate the infection). Cell type and time point are not known. The conserved cysteine and the conserved F or W are not part of the CDR3 here. Each record gives: V gene, CDR3 protein.

>TRBV20-1
SARERTKSYNEQF
>TRBV6-5
ASKMGEGPYNEQF
>TRBV5-1
ASSLELSRDTQY
>TRBV5-1
ASSLEYEQF
>TRBV20-1
SASPGTPEAF
>TRBV10-3
AARGQGRAGELF
>TRBV7-7
ASSPHPGSGELF
>TRBV7-2
ASCGTGNTEAF
>TRBV4-2
ASSQGRGGPKDTQY
>TRBV20-1
SAEKGSTGDEKLF
>TRBV7-9
ALGYNEQF
>TRBV6-2/TRBV6-3
ASQGGGRTYNEQF
>TRBV4-2
ASSPGTSGIIY
>TRBV20-1
SARGLYYEQY
>TRBV24-1
ATSAGVGFEAF
>TRBV6-2/TRBV6-3
ASSYPDNMKNIQY
>TRBV4-3
ASSQEHWASEAF
>TRBV5-4
ASSFAIASYEQY
>TRBV13
ASRQAISAGSGNTIY
>TRBV7-7
ASSLGQGAVQY
>TRBV9
ASSVGPTVPLH
>TRBV5-1
ASREEWVNTEAF
>TRBV28
ASSSVAETQY